What follows are 22 T cell receptor beta chains derived from one specimen sequenced in a study of shared clonotypes between healthy human individuals. Data came from immunoSEQ multiplex PCR; TCRdb stores just in-frame clones and leaves some out. Of approximately 640,000 clones listed, approximately 75% are singletons. The sample was memory CD4+ T cells sorted from blood. Subset specified: CD45RA-negative fraction. The receptors originated from a woman aged 25 to 39 in good health.

The CDR3: CASSVAGNQPQHF. The CDR3, as DNA: TGTGCCAGCAGTGTGGCTGGGAATCAGCCCCAGCATTTT. The chain is built from TRBV2 and TRBJ1-5, with no clear D. V shed 4 bases and J shed 4 bases, with 8 bases lying between them. Germline V gives CDR1 SNHLY, CDR2 FYNNEI. The CDR3 runs to 13 residues. Supplemented by reference TRBV2 and TRBJ1-5, the full variable domain reads EPEVTQTPSHQVTQMGQEVILRCVPISNHLYFYWYRQILGQKVEFLVSFYNNEISEKSEIFDDQFSVERPDGSNFTLKIRSTKLEDSAMYFCASSVAGNQPQHFGDGTRLSIL.

The chain links TRBV5-4 to TRBJ2-7, with 10 nucleotides matching TRBD2. The junction had 1 base not matched to a gene; V was cut back by 2 bases and J by 2 bases. The CDR3 has 14 residues. CDR1 is SGHNT and CDR2 is YYREEE in the germline V gene (reference sequence). In DNA form, the CDR3 reads TGTGCCAGCAGCTTAGGGACTAGCGCCTACGAGCAGTACTTC. It encodes CASSLGTSAYEQYF. Variable domain in full (rest from reference TRBV5-4 and TRBJ2-7): ETGVTQSPTHLIKTRGQQVTLRCSSQSGHNTVSWYQQALGQGPQFIFQYYREEENGRGNFPPRFSGLQFPNYSSELNVNALELDDSALYLCASSLGTSAYEQYFGPGTRLTVT.

This clone was recorded at least ten times. This chain uses TRBV29-1 with TRBJ1-1, with 7 bases fitting TRBD1. This CDR3 region has 13 residues. Germline V CDR1 and CDR2: SQVTM, ANQGSEA. The junction had 5 bases not matched to a gene; V was cut back by 6 bases and J by 1 base. The CDR3: CSVTGVPNTEAFF. CDR3 DNA: TGCAGCGTAACAGGGGTCCCGAACACTGAAGCTTTCTTT.

In this sample, this clone turned up many times. This sequence joins TRBV29-1 and TRBJ1-4; no clear D gene. V gave up 4 bases and J gave up 4 bases, with 4 bases separating them. CDR1 SQVTM and CDR2 ANQGSEA come from the germline V gene. The CDR3 length is 11 residues. CDR3 DNA: TGCAGCGTTGTTGATAATGAAAAACTGTTTTTT. Amino acid sequence: CSVVDNEKLFF.

The chain joins TRBV5-1 to TRBJ2-1; 12 nucleotides line up with TRBD2. The V segment lost 1 base and the J segment 9 bases; nucleotides outside the gene matches: 5. Germline values: CDR1 SGHRS, CDR2 YFSETQ. The CDR3 consists of 15 residues. CDR3 protein: CASSLLLAGGGEQFF. In DNA form, the CDR3 reads TGCGCCAGCAGCTTGTTACTAGCGGGAGGCGGTGAGCAGTTCTTC.

V and J are TRBV7-9 and TRBJ2-1; TRBD2 aligns across 9 bases. CDR3 length: 15 amino acids. Germline CDR1 reads SEHNR; CDR2 reads FQNEAQ (reference sequence). Trimming removed 4 bases from V and 0 bases from J; junction bases left unmatched: 1. The CDR3 loop reads CASSYSGSSYNEQFF. Here the CDR3 DNA reads TGTGCCAGCAGCTATAGCGGGAGCTCCTACAATGAGCAGTTCTTC.

The chain combines TRBV7-2 with TRBJ1-3, with a weak D call TRBD1 (5 bases). The CDR3 spans 17 residues. Trimming stripped 2 bases from V and 0 bases from J, with 14 bases between. Germline V gene sequence: CDR1 SGHTA, CDR2 FQGNSA. The CDR3 DNA reads as TGTGCCAGCAGCTTAAGAGGCATCGGGACCTCTGGAAACACCATATATTTT. Translated: CASSLRGIGTSGNTIYF.

The CDR3 nucleotides read TGCAGCGTTGATCACGAGGGGACAGGCACTGAAGCTTTCTTT. Encoded protein: CSVDHEGTGTEAFF. The V gene is TRBV29-1, the J gene TRBJ1-1; the match to TRBD1 covers 8 bases. The CDR3 runs to 14 residues. The V and J ends lost 3 bases and 4 bases, in that order; junction bases with no gene match: 7. Germline loops: CDR1 SQVTM, CDR2 ANQGSEA.

This sequence joins TRBV7-2 and TRBJ2-1, with 10 bases matching TRBD2. The CDR3 is 15 residues long. Germline CDR1 is SGHTA and CDR2 is FQGNSA. V lost 5 bases and J lost 6; bases outside the gene matches: 7. The CDR3 protein is CASSTSGRAFNEQFF. The CDR3 coding sequence is TGTGCCAGCAGCACAAGCGGGAGGGCCTTCAATGAGCAGTTCTTC.

The chain has TRBV7-2 and TRBJ1-1; 10 bases match TRBD1. The length of the CDR3 is 16 residues. Germline CDR1 reads SGHTA; CDR2 reads FQGNSA. V lost 6 bases, J lost 3 bases, and 10 bases stayed unmatched. CDR3 loop: CASSWTGGTLDTEAFF. The DNA of the CDR3 is TGTGCCAGCAGTTGGACAGGGGGAACGTTGGACACTGAAGCTTTCTTT.

The chain joins TRBV7-6 to TRBJ2-5; 12 positions agree with TRBD1. CDR1 is SGHVS and CDR2 is FNYEAQ in the germline V gene. This CDR3 has 15 residues. V lost 5 bases, J lost 3 bases, and 4 bases stayed unmatched. The CDR3 loop is CASSRGQGAEETQYF. The CDR3 nucleotides are TGTGCCAGCAGCCGGGGACAGGGGGCGGAAGAGACCCAGTACTTC.

This chain connects TRBV28 to TRBJ2-1, with TRBD1 as a possible D gene (5 bases). Deletions cut 7 bases from V and 0 bases from J, with 13 bases between. The V gene's germline CDR1 is MDHEN and CDR2 SYDVKM. This CDR3 has 15 residues. The CDR3 loop is CASNLDTSSYNEQFF. The CDR3 region has the DNA TGTGCCAGCAACCTGGACACAAGCTCCTACAATGAGCAGTTCTTC.

The gene calls are TRBV6-6 and TRBJ1-5; D is uncertain. This CDR3 has 16 residues. Between the trimmed V and J ends, which lost 0 bases and 2 bases, there was a span of 11 bases. Germline CDR1 reads MNHNY; CDR2 reads SVGAGI (reference sequence). CDR3 sequence reads: CASSYSVQIRNQPQHF. CDR3 nucleotides: TGTGCCAGCAGTTACTCAGTTCAGATTCGCAATCAGCCCCAGCATTTT.

This chain joins TRBV6-6 and TRBJ1-1; no clear D gene. Between the trimmed V and J ends, which lost 6 bases and 5 bases, there was a span of 13 bases. Germline V CDR1 and CDR2: MNHNY, SVGAGI (reference sequence). The CDR3 contains 13 residues. Written as DNA, the CDR3 is TGTGCCAGCAGCTCCGCGGAGATGACTGAAGCTTTCTTT. Its protein product is CASSSAEMTEAFF.

The count of this clone is one. The V call is TRBV19, the J call TRBJ1-1, with no clear D. The CDR3 runs 16 residues. Germline-derived CDR1 and CDR2 are LNHDA and SQIVND (reference sequence). The ends were cut back, 6 bases at V and 0 bases at J, with 17 bases in the middle. This chain's CDR3 is CASSPIIGRMNTEAFF. In DNA form, the CDR3 reads TGTGCCAGTAGCCCCATTATAGGTAGGATGAACACTGAAGCTTTCTTT.

This clone was found a few times. The V call is TRBV10-1, the J call TRBJ2-5; D assignment may be TRBD1 or TRBD2 (5 bases each). Per the germline V gene, CDR1 is WNHNN and CDR2 is SYGVQD (reference sequence). CDR3 length: 15 amino acids. The V end lost 5 bases, the J end lost 3 bases, and 16 bases lay between the germline ends. CDR3 bases: TGCGCCAGCAGTCGGGGCAGTGCAGAGAAAGAGACCCAGTACTTC. Residues: CASSRGSAEKETQYF.

This chain connects TRBV28 to TRBJ2-5; the match to TRBD2 covers 10 bases. Germline V CDR1 and CDR2: MDHEN, SYDVKM. The CDR3 is 16 residues long. V trimming: 6 bases; J trimming: 4 bases; junction bases outside the gene matches: 11. The CDR3 bases are TGTGCCAGCAGCTTAGCCCTCGCTAGCGGGAGAGAGACCCAGTACTTC. Its protein product is CASSLALASGRETQYF. The variable domain in full, completed from reference TRBV28 and TRBJ2-5, reads DVKVTQSSRYLVKRTGEKVFLECVQDMDHENMFWYRQDPGLGLRLIYFSYDVKMKEKGDIPEGYSVSREKKERFSLILESASTNQTSMYLCASSLALASGRETQYFGPGTRLLVL.

The rearrangement joins TRBV27 to TRBJ2-7; TRBD2 might be the D (6 bases). The CDR3 is 15 amino acids. Germline CDR1 reads MNHEY; CDR2 reads SMNVEV (reference sequence). Trimming cost V 0 bases and J 0 bases, with 9 bases left between them. The CDR3: CASSLSSGYSYEQYF. The CDR3, as DNA: TGTGCCAGCAGTTTATCGAGCGGGTACTCCTACGAGCAGTACTTC.

The rearrangement links TRBV6-1 to TRBJ1-5; 9 bases line up with TRBD1. With V trimmed by 3 bases and J by 3 bases, 6 bases remained unmatched. This CDR3 has 16 residues. Germline lookup yields CDR1 MNHNS and CDR2 SASEGT. Here the CDR3 reads CASSEPGQGDNQPQHF. The CDR3 DNA follows: TGTGCCAGCAGTGAGCCGGGACAGGGAGACAATCAGCCCCAGCATTTT.

V usage is TRBV2 and J usage is TRBJ2-5; no reliable D call. The ends were cut back, 2 bases at V and 7 bases at J, with 11 bases in the middle. The CDR3 totals 13 residues. Germline values: CDR1 SNHLY, CDR2 FYNNEI. The CDR3 DNA sequence: TGTGCCAGCAGTGAACTAGGCCTGGGGACCCAGTACTTC. Translating it yields CASSELGLGTQYF.

The chain carries TRBV2 and TRBJ1-3, with 7 bases identical to TRBD1. The CDR3 is made up of 14 amino acids. V dropped 6 bases and J dropped 2; count of bases not matched to a gene: 4. Germline-derived CDR1 and CDR2 are SNHLY and FYNNEI. The CDR3 bases are TGTGCCAGCAGGGTGACAGGGACTGGAAACACCATATATTTT. Translating it yields CASRVTGTGNTIYF.

This chain connects TRBV4-1 to TRBJ2-2; D not resolved. Between the trimmed V and J ends, which lost 1 base and 6 bases, there was a span of 12 bases. The CDR3 runs 15 residues. CDR1 is MGHRA and CDR2 is YSYEKL in the germline V gene. CDR3 loop: CASSQGFGRSGELFF. The CDR3 nucleotides read TGCGCCAGCAGCCAAGGTTTCGGTCGCTCCGGGGAGCTGTTTTTT.